The 21 T cell receptor beta chains below all came from one sample that was sequenced in a study of metastatic and nonmetastatic thyroid tumors. Thyroid surgery took place with no prior treatment in any patient. With MiXCR, TCRdb called clones anew from the PCR reads. This table holds tens of thousands of clones, about 30% found once. Sequences were obtained from blood. The origin of the receptors is a female donor with papillary thyroid cancer or a benign thyroid nodule (not recorded which). Some clones in this sample may be carry-over from other donors' samples.

This clone was detected many times. V gene TRBV15 combines with J gene TRBJ2-7; D not resolved. This CDR3 is 14 amino acids long. In germline, CDR1 is LNHNV, CDR2 YYDKDF (reference sequence). V was shortened by 0 bases and J by 2 bases, with 8 bases between the two germline ends. In DNA form, the CDR3 reads TGTGCCACCAGCAGAGAGCAGGCTACCTACGAGCAGTACTTC. As protein: CATSREQATYEQYF.

The chain uses TRBV6-2 or TRBV6-3 and TRBJ2-1, with TRBD2 identical over 8 bases. CDR3 length: 15 amino acids. The trim removed 2 bases at V and 9 bases at J, leaving 9 bases unmatched. The germline gives CDR1 MNHEY, CDR2 SVGEGT. The CDR3 DNA sequence: TGTGCCAGCAGTTACAGCCGGGAGGGCCCCAGTGAGCAGTTCTTC. This sequence encodes CASSYSREGPSEQFF.

The chain links TRBV2 to TRBJ2-3, with 7 bases lining up with TRBD2. CDR1 is SNHLY and CDR2 is FYNNEI in the germline V gene. CDR3 length: 16 residues. The ends lost 7 bases at V and 3 bases at J; junction bases unmatched: 13. CDR3 region: CASIRDSGKITDTQYF. CDR3 DNA: TGTGCCAGCATCCGCGACAGCGGGAAAATAACAGATACGCAGTATTTT. The full variable domain, its missing parts supplied by reference TRBV2 and TRBJ2-3, is EPEVTQTPSHQVTQMGQEVILRCVPISNHLYFYWYRQILGQKVEFLVSFYNNEISEKSEIFDDQFSVERPDGSNFTLKIRSTKLEDSAMYFCASIRDSGKITDTQYFGPGTRLTVL.

This clone has a count of ten or more. The CDR3: CSALQGMNTEAFF. In nucleotides, the CDR3 is TGCAGTGCTTTACAGGGGATGAACACTGAAGCTTTCTTT. The V call is TRBV20-1, the J call TRBJ1-1; 7 positions match TRBD1. The CDR3 contains 13 residues. Germline CDR1 and CDR2: DFQATT and SNEGSKA (reference sequence). J was trimmed by 0 bases and V by 5 bases; bases with no gene match: 3.

This clone was observed at least ten times. The V and J genes are TRBV3-1 and TRBJ2-7, with TRBD2 matching over 7 bases. Trimming at V came to 3 bases and at J to 3 bases, leaving 8 bases not matched to a gene. CDR1 and CDR2 (germline): LGHDT, YNNKEL (reference sequence). This CDR3 contains 15 residues. The CDR3 is CASSQSLAARYEQYF. The CDR3 DNA reads TGTGCCAGCAGCCAGTCCCTAGCGGCGCGCTACGAGCAGTACTTC.

This chain uses TRBV6-1 with TRBJ2-7; no reliable D call. Trimming stripped 3 bases from V and 6 bases from J, with 9 bases between. The V gene's germline CDR1 is MNHNS and CDR2 SASEGT. The CDR3 consists of 12 residues. CDR3 region: CASSEALLEQYF. CDR3 nucleotides: TGTGCCAGCAGTGAGGCCCTCCTCGAGCAGTACTTC.

This clone was seen at least ten times. The V gene is TRBV28, the J gene TRBJ1-1, with 7 bases that match TRBD1. J gave up 2 bases and V 5 bases, and 5 bases lay outside the gene matches. CDR1 MDHEN and CDR2 SYDVKM come from the germline V gene. CDR3 length: 14 residues. The CDR3 DNA follows: TGTGCCAGCAGTCCCGGGACAGATAACACTGAAGCTTTCTTT. This translates into CASSPGTDNTEAFF.

The V call is TRBV6-5, the J call TRBJ2-1; TRBD1 agrees at 9 bases. The germline CDR1 and CDR2 sequences are MNHEY and SVGAGI. The CDR3 loop spans 15 amino acids. V was clipped by 4 bases and J by 6 bases; unmatched bases: 7. This chain's CDR3 is CASSSRGTGLNEQFF. CDR3 DNA: TGTGCCAGCAGTTCCCGCGGGACAGGGCTCAATGAGCAGTTCTTC.

This clone was picked up many times. The chain employs TRBV11-2 and TRBJ1-5; 8 nucleotides align to TRBD1. The CDR3 sequence is 14 residues long. V gave up 3 bases and J gave up 4 bases; unmatched junction bases: 2. CDR1 and CDR2 (germline): SGHAT, FQNNGV. CDR3 sequence: CASSFTGGNQPQHF. The CDR3 DNA follows: TGTGCCAGCAGCTTTACAGGGGGTAATCAGCCCCAGCATTTT.

The chain combines TRBV5-1 with TRBJ1-1, with unresolved D. CDR1 and CDR2 (germline): SGHRS, YFSETQ. The CDR3 sequence is 13 residues long. V lost 3 bases, J lost 2 bases, and 8 bases lay in between. CDR3 sequence reads: CASSSLLNTEAFF. CDR3 nucleotides: TGCGCCAGCAGCTCCTTGTTAAACACTGAAGCTTTCTTT.

This chain uses TRBV5-1 with TRBJ1-2, with D uncertain. V was trimmed by 0 bases and J by 4 bases, leaving 13 bases between them. The germline CDR1 and CDR2 sequences are SGHRS and YFSETQ. The length of the CDR3 is 15 residues. CDR3 sequence reads: CASSLELENTYGYTF. The CDR3 coding sequence is TGCGCCAGCAGCTTGGAGTTGGAGAATACCTATGGCTACACCTTC.

This clone occurred many times. V is TRBV15 and J is TRBJ2-3; TRBD2 aligns across 8 bases. Germline CDR1 and CDR2: LNHNV and YYDKDF (reference sequence). The CDR3 extends over 14 amino acids. With 9 bases clipped from V and 2 bases from J, the junction kept 7 bases outside the gene matches. CDR3 nucleotides: TGTGCCACGGCCCGGGGGGGCCCCACAGATACGCAGTATTTT. Amino acid sequence: CATARGGPTDTQYF.

This clone showed up many times. The chain combines TRBV5-6 with TRBJ1-4; D call uncertain. V was pared by 1 base and J by 5 bases, with 9 bases between. CDR3 length: 14 residues. Germline assignment: CDR1 SGHDT and CDR2 YYEEEE. DNA of the CDR3: TGTGCCAGCAGCTTGTTCCAGACGAATGAAAAACTGTTTTTT. It is translated as CASSLFQTNEKLFF.

This chain links TRBV6-2 or TRBV6-3 with TRBJ2-3, with D possibly being TRBD2 (6 bases). V lost 11 bases, J lost 8 bases, and 14 bases lay in between. The CDR3 is 11 residues long. CDR1 is MNHEY and CDR2 is SVGEGT in the germline V gene. CDR3 bases: TGTGCCGCCTACTCGGGGGTTACGCAGTATTTT. This gives the protein CAAYSGVTQYF.

At least ten counts were recorded for this clone. The chain uses TRBV6-1 and TRBJ1-2, with 9 bases fitting TRBD1. The junction had 7 bases not matched to a gene; V was cut back by 6 bases and J by 8 bases. CDR1 and CDR2 from the germline V gene are MNHNS and SASEGT. This CDR3 has 13 amino acids. CDR3 amino acids: CASRQGTGYGYTF. The CDR3 DNA is TGTGCCAGCAGACAAGGGACAGGGTACGGCTACACCTTC.

This clone appeared many times. The chain recombines TRBV4-3 with TRBJ2-7; 10 bases line up with TRBD2. The V gene's germline CDR1 is LGHNA and CDR2 YSLEER. V gave up 0 bases and J gave up 3 bases; unmatched junction bases: 8. The CDR3 extends over 17 amino acids. The CDR3 loop is CASSQDAPAGGLYEQYF. Here the CDR3 DNA reads TGCGCCAGCAGCCAAGACGCCCCAGCGGGAGGGCTCTACGAGCAGTACTTC.

This clone was counted only a few times. The gene calls are TRBV6-2 or TRBV6-3 and TRBJ2-7; TRBD2 matches 10 bases. The CDR3 runs to 14 residues. Germline CDR1 is MNHEY and CDR2 is SVGEGT. V lost 4 bases to trimming and J lost 3 bases; unmatched junction nucleotides: 3. In DNA form, the CDR3 reads TGTGCCAGCAGTTCCCGGACTAGCGGCTACGAGCAGTACTTC. Residues: CASSSRTSGYEQYF.

This clone appeared many times. The rearrangement joins TRBV4-3 to TRBJ2-5; the match to TRBD2 covers 13 bases. The CDR3 loop spans 16 amino acids. The V gene end was trimmed by 1 base and the J gene end by 4 bases; junction bases not matched to a gene: 3. CDR1 is LGHNA, CDR2 YSLEER, per germline. The CDR3 region has the DNA TGCGCCAGCAGCCAAGGACTAGCGGGAGGCCCAGAGACCCAGTACTTC. Amino acids: CASSQGLAGGPETQYF.

This sequence joins TRBV11-3 and TRBJ2-1; tentatively, D is TRBD1 or TRBD2 (6 bases each). CDR3 length: 14 residues. From germline, CDR1 is SGHNT and CDR2 YENEEA. V lost 1 base to trimming and J lost 8 bases, with 12 bases between them. The CDR3 DNA reads TGTGCCAGCAGCTTAGTCCGGGGGCCGGATGAGCAGTTCTTC. It is translated as CASSLVRGPDEQFF.

In this sample, this clone turned up a few times. J is TRBJ2-7 and V is TRBV28; TRBD1 matches 8 bases. After removal of 1 base from V and 3 bases from J, the junction contained 5 bases not matched to a gene. The CDR3 is made up of 15 amino acids. CDR1 and CDR2 from the germline V gene are MDHEN and SYDVKM. The CDR3 nucleotides read TGTGCCAGCAGTTTATTTCCGGACAGGGACTACGAGCAGTACTTC. Amino acid sequence: CASSLFPDRDYEQYF.

Within the sample, this clone is medium-sized. The chain couples TRBV20-1 to TRBJ1-4; the D gene is possibly TRBD1 (6 bases). The V and J ends lost 1 base and 4 bases respectively, with 13 bases between them. Germline values: CDR1 DFQATT, CDR2 SNEGSKA (reference sequence). The CDR3 has 15 residues. CDR3 loop: CSARGQEPFNEKLFF. The CDR3 DNA follows: TGCAGTGCTAGAGGACAGGAGCCCTTTAATGAAAAACTGTTTTTT.